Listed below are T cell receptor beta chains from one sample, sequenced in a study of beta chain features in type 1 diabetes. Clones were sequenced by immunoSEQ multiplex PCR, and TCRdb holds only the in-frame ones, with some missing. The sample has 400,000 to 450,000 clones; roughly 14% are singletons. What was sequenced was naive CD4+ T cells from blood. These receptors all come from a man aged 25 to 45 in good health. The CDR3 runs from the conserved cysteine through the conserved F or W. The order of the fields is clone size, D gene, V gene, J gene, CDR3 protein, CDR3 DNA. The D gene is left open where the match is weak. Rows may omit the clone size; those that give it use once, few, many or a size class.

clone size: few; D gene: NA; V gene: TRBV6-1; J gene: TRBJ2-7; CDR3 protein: CASSEGSYEQYF; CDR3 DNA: TGTGCCAGCAGTGAGGGTTCTTACGAGCAGTACTTC
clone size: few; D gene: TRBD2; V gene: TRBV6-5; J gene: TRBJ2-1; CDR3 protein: CASSYLAGANEQFF; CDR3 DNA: TGTGCCAGCAGTTATCTAGCGGGAGCCAATGAGCAGTTCTTC
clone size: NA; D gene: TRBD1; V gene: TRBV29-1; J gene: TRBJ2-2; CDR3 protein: CSVPRSPTGGLGSPGELFF; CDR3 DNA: TGCAGCGTTCCACGATCCCCGACAGGGGGCCTTGGGAGTCCCGGGGAGCTGTTTTTT
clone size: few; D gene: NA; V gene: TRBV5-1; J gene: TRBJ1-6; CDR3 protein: CASSLAGDMYNSPLHF; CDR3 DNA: TGCGCCAGCAGCTTGGCCGGCGATATGTATAATTCACCCCTCCACTTT
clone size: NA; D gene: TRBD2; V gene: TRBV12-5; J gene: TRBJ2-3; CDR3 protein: CASGPRTSGATDTQYF; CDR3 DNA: TGTGCTAGTGGTCCGAGGACTAGCGGGGCAACAGATACGCAGTATTTT
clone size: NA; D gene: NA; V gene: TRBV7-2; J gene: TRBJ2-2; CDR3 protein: CASSLGFGQINTGELFF; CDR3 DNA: TGTGCCAGCAGCTTAGGCTTTGGACAGATAAACACCGGGGAGCTGTTTTTT
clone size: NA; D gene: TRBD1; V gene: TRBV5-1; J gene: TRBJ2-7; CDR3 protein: CASSSRTGDEQYF; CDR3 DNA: TGCGCCAGCAGCTCGAGGACAGGGGACGAGCAGTACTTC
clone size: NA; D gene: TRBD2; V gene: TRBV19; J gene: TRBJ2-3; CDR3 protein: CASCSGGFTDTQYF; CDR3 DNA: TGTGCCAGTTGCAGCGGGGGATTCACAGATACGCAGTATTTT
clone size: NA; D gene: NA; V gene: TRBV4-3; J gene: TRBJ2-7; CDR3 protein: CASSQLFGGLTYEQYF; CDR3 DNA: TGCGCCAGCAGCCAATTATTTGGAGGCCTTACCTACGAGCAGTACTTC
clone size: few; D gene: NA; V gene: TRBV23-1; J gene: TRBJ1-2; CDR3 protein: CASSQSARFTEHYGYTF; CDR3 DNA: TGCGCCAGCAGTCAATCCGCACGTTTTACAGAACACTATGGCTACACCTTC
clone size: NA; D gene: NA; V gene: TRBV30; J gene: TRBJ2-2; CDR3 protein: CAWRAGSRRAGELFF; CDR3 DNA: NA